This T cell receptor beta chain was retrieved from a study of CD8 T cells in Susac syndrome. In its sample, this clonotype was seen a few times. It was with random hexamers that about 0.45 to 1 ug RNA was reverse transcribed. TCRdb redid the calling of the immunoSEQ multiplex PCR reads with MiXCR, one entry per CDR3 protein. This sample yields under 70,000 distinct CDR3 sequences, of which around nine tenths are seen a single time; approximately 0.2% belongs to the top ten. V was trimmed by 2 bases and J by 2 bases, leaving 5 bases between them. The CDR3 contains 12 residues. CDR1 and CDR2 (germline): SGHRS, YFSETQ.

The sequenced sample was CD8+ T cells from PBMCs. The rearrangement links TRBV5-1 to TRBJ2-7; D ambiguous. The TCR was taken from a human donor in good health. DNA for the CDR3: TGCGCCAGCAGCTTCGGCACCTACGAGCAGTACTTC. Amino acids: CASSFGTYEQYF.